This is a list of T cell receptor beta chains from one sample in a study of blood T cell repertoires in COVID-19. Method: immunoSEQ multiplex PCR; TCRdb's copy keeps in-frame clones and lacks some. The table shows about 87,000 clones, with about four fifths occurring only once. The specimen sequenced was peripheral blood. The origin of the receptors is a woman in her seventies with acute or convalescent COVID-19. The CDR3 runs from the conserved cysteine through the conserved F or W. Fields, in order: CDR3 length, J gene, V gene, CDR3 protein.

>14|TRBJ2-5|TRBV2
CASHRDRGQETQYF
>16|TRBJ1-4|TRBV30
CAWSRGVRTTNEKLFF
>14|TRBJ1-2|TRBV4-1
CASSQVGGGNGYTF
>13|TRBJ1-5|TRBV5-1
CASSLTGRQPQHF
>13|TRBJ2-7|TRBV12-3/TRBV12-4
CASRVASSYEQYF
>13|TRBJ1-6|TRBV6-5
CASRGQGYSPLHF
>13|TRBJ1-2|TRBV6-5
CASSRQTNYGYTF
>10|TRBJ1-1|TRBV5-4
CARPGTEAFF
>14|TRBJ1-4|TRBV30
CAWNLGQGDEKLFF
>17|TRBJ2-1|TRBV2
CASSETVWRSSYNEQFF
>15|TRBJ1-4|TRBV6-2/TRBV6-3
CASSYGNRGGEKLFF
>13|TRBJ2-7|TRBV5-4
CAWGGQGLLEQYF
>12|TRBJ1-2|TRBV25-1
CASWEQGVGYTF
>14|TRBJ2-7|TRBV7-9
CASSSSGGHNEQYF
>11|TRBJ1-4|TRBV3-1/TRBV3-2
CASSTAEKLFF
>14|TRBJ1-1|TRBV9
CASSVDGRSVEAFF
>16|TRBJ1-1|TRBV28
CASSPGGDRGNTEAFF
>13|TRBJ1-5|TRBV12-3/TRBV12-4
CASSRGTEPGRHF
>16|TRBJ1-4|TRBV18
CASSPTSTVINEKLFF
>14|TRBJ1-1|TRBV5-1
CASSPIGGDTEAFF
>15|TRBJ1-1|TRBV5-1
CASSFGTGVPTEAFF
>13|TRBJ2-1|TRBV12-3/TRBV12-4
CASSLGGANEQFF
>16|TRBJ1-6|TRBV5-1
CASSFGQVQYNSPLHF
>17|TRBJ2-6|TRBV10-2
CASSPDRGSSGANVLTF
>15|TRBJ1-6|TRBV12-5
CASGLGAGVNSPLHF
>14|TRBJ2-1|TRBV19
CASSIGGANNEQFF
>17|TRBJ1-5|TRBV7-8
CASSLGAGRIFRMAQHF